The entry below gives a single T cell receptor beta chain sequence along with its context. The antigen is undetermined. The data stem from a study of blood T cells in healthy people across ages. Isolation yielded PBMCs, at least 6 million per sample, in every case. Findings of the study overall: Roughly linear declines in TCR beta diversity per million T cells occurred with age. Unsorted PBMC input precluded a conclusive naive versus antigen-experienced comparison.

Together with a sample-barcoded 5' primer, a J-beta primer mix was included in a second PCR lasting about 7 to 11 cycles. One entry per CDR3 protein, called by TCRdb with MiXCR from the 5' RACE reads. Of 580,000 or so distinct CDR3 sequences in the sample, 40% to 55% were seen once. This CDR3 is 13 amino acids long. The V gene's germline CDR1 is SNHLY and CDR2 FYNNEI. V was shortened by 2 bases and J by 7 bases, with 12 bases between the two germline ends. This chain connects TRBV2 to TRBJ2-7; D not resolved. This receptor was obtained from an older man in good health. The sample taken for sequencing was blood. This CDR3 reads CASSELSYNEQYF. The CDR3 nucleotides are TGTGCCAGCAGTGAATTGAGTTACAATGAGCAGTACTTC. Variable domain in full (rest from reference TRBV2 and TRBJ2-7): EPEVTQTPSHQVTQMGQEVILRCVPISNHLYFYWYRQILGQKVEFLVSFYNNEISEKSEIFDDQFSVERPDGSNFTLKIRSTKLEDSAMYFCASSELSYNEQYFGPGTRLTVT.